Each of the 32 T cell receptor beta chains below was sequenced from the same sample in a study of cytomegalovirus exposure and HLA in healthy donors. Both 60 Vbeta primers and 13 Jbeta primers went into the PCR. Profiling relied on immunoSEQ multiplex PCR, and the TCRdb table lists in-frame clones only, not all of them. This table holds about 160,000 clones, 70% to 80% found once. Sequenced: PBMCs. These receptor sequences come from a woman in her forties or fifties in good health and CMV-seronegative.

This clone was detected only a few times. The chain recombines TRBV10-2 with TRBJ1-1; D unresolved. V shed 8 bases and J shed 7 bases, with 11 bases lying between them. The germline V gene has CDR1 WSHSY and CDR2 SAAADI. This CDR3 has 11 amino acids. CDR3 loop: CASLRRGEAFF. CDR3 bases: TGCGCCAGCCTAAGACGGGGTGAAGCTTTCTTT.

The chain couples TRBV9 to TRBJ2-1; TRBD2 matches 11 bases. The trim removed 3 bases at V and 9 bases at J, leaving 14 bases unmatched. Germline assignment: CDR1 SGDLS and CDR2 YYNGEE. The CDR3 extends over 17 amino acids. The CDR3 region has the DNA TGTGCCAGCAGCGCCCTGACCCTAGCGGGAGGAGCGGGTGAGCAGTTCTTC. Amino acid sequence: CASSALTLAGGAGEQFF.

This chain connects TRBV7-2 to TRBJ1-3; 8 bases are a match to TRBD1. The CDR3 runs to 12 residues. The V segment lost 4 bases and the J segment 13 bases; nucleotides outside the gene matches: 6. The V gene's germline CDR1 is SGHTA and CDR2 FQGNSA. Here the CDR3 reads CASSSRTGRIYF. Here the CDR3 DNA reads TGTGCCAGCAGCTCTCGGACAGGGCGGATATATTTT. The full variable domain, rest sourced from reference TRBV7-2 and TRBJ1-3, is GAGVSQSPSNKVTEKGKDVELRCDPISGHTALYWYRQSLGQGLEFLIYFQGNSAPDKSGLPSDRFSAERTGGSVSTLTIQRTQQEDSAVYLCASSSRTGRIYFGEGSWLTVV.

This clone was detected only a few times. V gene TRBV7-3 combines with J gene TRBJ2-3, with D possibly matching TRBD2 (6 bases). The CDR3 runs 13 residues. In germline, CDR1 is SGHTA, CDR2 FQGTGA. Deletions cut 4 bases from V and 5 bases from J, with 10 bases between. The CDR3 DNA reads TGTGCCAGCAGCTCAACCGGGAGAGATACGCAGTATTTT. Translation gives CASSSTGRDTQYF.

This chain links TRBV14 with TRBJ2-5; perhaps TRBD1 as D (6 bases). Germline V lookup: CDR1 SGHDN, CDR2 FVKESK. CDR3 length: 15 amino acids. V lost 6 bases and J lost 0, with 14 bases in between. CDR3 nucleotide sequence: TGTGCCAGCAGTCCTGGACAGATTAACCAAGAGACCCAGTACTTC. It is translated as CASSPGQINQETQYF.

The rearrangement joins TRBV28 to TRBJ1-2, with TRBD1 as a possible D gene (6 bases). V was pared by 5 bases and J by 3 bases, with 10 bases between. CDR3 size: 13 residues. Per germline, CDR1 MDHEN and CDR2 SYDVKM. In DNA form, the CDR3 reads TGTGCCAGCAGTCCTACAGGGCACTATGGCTACACCTTC. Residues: CASSPTGHYGYTF.

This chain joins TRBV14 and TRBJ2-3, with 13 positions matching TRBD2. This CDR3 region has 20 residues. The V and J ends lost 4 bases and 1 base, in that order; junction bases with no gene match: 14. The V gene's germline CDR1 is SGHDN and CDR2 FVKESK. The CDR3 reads CASSRLGLAGVHRGTDTQYF. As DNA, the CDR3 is TGTGCCAGCAGCCGACTCGGACTAGCGGGAGTGCATAGGGGCACAGATACGCAGTATTTT.

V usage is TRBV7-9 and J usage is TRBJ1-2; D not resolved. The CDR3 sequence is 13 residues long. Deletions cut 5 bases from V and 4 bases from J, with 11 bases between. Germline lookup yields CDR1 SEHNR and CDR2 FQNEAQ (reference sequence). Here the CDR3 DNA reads TGTGCCAGCAGCACGCCGGGAGGCTATGGCTACACCTTC. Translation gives CASSTPGGYGYTF.

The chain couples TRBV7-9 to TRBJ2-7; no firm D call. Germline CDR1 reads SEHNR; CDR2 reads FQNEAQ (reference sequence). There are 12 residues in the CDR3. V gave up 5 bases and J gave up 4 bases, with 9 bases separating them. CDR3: CASSPILYEQYF. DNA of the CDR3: TGTGCCAGCAGCCCTATCCTTTACGAGCAGTACTTC.

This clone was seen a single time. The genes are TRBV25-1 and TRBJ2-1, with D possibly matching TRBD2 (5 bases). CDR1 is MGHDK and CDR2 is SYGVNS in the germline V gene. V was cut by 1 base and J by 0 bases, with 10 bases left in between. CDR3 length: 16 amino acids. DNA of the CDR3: TGTGCCAGCAGTGAATCAACGGGGAGCTCCTACAATGAGCAGTTCTTC. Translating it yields CASSESTGSSYNEQFF.

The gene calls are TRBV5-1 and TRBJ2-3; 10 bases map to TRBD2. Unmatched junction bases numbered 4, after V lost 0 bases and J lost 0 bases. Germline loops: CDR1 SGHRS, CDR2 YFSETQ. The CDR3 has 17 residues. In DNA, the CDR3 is TGCGCCAGCAGCTTGGGCACTAGCGGGACTAGCACAGATACGCAGTATTTT. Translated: CASSLGTSGTSTDTQYF.

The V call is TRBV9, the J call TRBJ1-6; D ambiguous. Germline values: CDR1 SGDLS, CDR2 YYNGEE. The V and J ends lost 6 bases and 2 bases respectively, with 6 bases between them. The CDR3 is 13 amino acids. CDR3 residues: CASTEAYNSPLHF. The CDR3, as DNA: TGTGCCAGCACGGAGGCCTATAATTCACCCCTCCACTTT. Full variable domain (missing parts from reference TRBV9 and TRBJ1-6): DSGVTQTPKHLITATGQRVTLRCSPRSGDLSVYWYQQSLDQGLQFLIQYYNGEERAKGNILERFSAQQFPDLHSELNLSSLELGDSALYFCASTEAYNSPLHFGNGTRLTVT.

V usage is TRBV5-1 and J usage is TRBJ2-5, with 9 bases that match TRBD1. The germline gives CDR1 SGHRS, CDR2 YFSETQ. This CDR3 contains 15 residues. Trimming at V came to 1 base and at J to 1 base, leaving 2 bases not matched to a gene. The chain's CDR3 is CASSLLGQGQETQYF. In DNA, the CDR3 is TGCGCCAGCAGCTTGCTGGGACAGGGCCAAGAGACCCAGTACTTC.

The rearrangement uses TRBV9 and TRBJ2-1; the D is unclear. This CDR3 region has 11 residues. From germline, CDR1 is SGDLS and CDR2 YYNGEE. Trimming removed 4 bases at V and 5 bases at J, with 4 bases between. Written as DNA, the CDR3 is TGTGCCAGCAGCTTTAACAATGAGCAGTTCTTC. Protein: CASSFNNEQFF. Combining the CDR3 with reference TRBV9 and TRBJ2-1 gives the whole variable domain DSGVTQTPKHLITATGQRVTLRCSPRSGDLSVYWYQQSLDQGLQFLIQYYNGEERAKGNILERFSAQQFPDLHSELNLSSLELGDSALYFCASSFNNEQFFGPGTRLTVL.

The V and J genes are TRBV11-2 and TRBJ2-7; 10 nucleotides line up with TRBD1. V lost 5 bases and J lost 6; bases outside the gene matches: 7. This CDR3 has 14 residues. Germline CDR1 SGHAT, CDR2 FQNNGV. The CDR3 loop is CASSQGQGRVEQYF. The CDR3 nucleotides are TGTGCCAGCAGCCAGGGACAGGGGAGGGTCGAGCAGTACTTC.

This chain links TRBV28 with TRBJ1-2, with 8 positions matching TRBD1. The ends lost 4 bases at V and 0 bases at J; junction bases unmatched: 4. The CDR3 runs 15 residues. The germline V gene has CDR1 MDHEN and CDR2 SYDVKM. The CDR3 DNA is TGTGCCAGCAGTTCGCCAGGGGGCGCTAACTATGGCTACACCTTC. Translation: CASSSPGGANYGYTF.

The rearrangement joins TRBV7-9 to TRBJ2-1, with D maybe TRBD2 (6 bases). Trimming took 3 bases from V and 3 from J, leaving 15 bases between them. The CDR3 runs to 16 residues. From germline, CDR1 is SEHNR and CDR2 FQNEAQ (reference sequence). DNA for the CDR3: TGTGCCAGCAGCTTCCCGGGGGACGGTTACTACAATGAGCAGTTCTTC. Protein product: CASSFPGDGYYNEQFF. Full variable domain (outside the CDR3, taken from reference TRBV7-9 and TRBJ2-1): DTGVSQNPRHKITKRGQNVTFRCDPISEHNRLYWYRQTLGQGPEFLTYFQNEAQLEKSRLLSDRFSAERPKGSFSTLEIQRTEQGDSAMYLCASSFPGDGYYNEQFFGPGTRLTVL.

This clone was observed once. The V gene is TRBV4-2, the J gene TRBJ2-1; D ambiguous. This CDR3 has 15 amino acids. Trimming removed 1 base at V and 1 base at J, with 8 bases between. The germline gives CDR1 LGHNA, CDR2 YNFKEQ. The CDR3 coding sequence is TGTGCCAGCAGCCAAGTCTTTCGTTCCTACAATGAGCAGTTCTTC. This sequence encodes CASSQVFRSYNEQFF.

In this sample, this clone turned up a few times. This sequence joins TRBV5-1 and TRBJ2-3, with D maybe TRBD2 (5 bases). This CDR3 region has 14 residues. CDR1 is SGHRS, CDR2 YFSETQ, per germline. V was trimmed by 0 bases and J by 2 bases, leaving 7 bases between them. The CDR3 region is CASSLAGNTDTQYF. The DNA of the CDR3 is TGCGCCAGCAGCTTGGCGGGGAACACAGATACGCAGTATTTT.

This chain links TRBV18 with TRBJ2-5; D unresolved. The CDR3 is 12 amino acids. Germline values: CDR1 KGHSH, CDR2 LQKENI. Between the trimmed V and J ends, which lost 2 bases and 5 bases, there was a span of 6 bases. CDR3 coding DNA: TGTGCCAGCTCACCAGTGGAGGAGACCCAGTACTTC. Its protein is CASSPVEETQYF.

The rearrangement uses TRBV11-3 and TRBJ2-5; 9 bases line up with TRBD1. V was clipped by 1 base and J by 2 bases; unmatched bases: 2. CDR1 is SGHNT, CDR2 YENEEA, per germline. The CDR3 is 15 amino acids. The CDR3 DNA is TGTGCCAGCAGCTTAGGGACAGGGGAGCAAGAGACCCAGTACTTC. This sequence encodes CASSLGTGEQETQYF. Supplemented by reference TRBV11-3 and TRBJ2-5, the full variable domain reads EAGVVQSPRYKIIEKKQPVAFWCNPISGHNTLYWYLQNLGQGPELLIRYENEEAVDDSQLPKDRFSAERLKGVDSTLKIQPAELGDSAVYLCASSLGTGEQETQYFGPGTRLLVL.

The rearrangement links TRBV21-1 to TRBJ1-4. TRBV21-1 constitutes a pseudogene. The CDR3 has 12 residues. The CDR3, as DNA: TGTGCCAGCAGCAAATCGAATGAAAAACTGTTTTTT. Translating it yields CASSKSNEKLFF.

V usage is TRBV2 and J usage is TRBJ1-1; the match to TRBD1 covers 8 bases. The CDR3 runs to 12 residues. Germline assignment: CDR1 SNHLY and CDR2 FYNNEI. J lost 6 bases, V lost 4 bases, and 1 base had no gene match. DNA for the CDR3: TGTGCCAGCAGTGGACAGGGGCCTGAAGCTTTCTTT. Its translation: CASSGQGPEAFF.

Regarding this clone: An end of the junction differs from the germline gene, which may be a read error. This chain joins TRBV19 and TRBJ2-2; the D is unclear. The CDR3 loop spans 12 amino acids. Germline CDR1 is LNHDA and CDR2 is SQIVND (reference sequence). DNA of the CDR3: TGTGCCAGTAGTCTAGACGCCGGGGAGCTGTTTTTT. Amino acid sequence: CASSLDAGELFF.

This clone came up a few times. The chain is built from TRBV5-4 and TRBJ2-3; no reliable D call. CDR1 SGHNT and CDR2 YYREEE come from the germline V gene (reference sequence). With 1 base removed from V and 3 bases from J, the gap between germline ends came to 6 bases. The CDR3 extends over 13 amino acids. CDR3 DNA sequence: TGTGCCAGCAGCTTGCCCCAAACAGATACGCAGTATTTT. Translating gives CASSLPQTDTQYF.

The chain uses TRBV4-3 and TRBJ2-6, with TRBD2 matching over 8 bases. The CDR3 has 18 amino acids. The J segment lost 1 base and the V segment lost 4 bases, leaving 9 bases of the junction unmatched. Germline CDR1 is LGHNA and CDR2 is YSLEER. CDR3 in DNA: TGCGCCAGCAGCCCTTCCCCGGGACTAGTTTCTGGGGCCAACGTCCTGACTTTC. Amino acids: CASSPSPGLVSGANVLTF.

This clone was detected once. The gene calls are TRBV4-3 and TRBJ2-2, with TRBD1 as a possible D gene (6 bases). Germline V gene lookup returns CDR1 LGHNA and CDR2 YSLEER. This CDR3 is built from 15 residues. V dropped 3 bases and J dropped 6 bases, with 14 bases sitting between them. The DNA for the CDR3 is TGCGCCAGCAGCCAGCGCCGTGGGGGCCCCGGGGAGCTGTTTTTT. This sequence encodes CASSQRRGGPGELFF.

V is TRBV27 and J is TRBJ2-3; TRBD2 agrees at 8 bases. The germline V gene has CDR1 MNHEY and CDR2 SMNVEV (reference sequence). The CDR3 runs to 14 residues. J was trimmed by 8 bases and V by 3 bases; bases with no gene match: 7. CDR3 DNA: TGTGCCAGCAGTTTGACCTCCGCGGGGGGTACGCAGTATTTT. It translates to CASSLTSAGGTQYF.

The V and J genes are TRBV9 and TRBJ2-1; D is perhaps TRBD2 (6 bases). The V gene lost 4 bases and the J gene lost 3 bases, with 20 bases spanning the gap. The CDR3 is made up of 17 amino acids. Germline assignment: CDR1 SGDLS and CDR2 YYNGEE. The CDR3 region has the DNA TGTGCCAGCAGCCATCCCCTGGCTAGCGTCTTCTACAATGAGCAGTTCTTC. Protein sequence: CASSHPLASVFYNEQFF.

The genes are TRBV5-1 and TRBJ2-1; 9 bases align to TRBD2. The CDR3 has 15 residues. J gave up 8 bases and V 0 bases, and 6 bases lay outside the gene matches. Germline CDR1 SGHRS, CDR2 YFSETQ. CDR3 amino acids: CASSLGGRAGDEQFF. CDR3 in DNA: TGCGCCAGCAGCTTGGGCGGGAGGGCTGGGGATGAGCAGTTCTTC.

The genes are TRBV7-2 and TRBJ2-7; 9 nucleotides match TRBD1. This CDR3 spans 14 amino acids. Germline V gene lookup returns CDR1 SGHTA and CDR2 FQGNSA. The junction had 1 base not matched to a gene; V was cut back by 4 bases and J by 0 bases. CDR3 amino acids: CASSWTGVSYEQYF. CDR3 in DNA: TGTGCCAGCAGCTGGACAGGGGTCTCCTACGAGCAGTACTTC.

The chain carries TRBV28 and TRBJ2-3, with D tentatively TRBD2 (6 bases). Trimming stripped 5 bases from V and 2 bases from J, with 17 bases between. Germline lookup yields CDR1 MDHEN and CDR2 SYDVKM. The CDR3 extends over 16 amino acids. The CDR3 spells CASSMFRDSHTDTQYF. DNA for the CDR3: TGTGCCAGCAGTATGTTCCGGGACTCCCACACAGATACGCAGTATTTT.